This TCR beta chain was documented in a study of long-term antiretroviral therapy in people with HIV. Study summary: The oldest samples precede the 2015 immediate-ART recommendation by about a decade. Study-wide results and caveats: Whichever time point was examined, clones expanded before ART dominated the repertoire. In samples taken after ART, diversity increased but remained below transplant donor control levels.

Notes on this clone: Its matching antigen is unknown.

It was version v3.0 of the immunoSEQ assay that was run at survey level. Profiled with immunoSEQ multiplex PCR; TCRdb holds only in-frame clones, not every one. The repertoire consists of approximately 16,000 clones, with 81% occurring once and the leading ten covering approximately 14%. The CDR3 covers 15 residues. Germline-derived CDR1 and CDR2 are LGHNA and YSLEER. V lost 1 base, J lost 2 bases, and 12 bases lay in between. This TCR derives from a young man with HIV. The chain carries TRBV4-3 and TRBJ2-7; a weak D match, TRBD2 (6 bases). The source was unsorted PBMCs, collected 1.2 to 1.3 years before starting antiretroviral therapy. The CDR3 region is CASSQARGEAYEQYF. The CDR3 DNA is TGCGCCAGCAGCCAAGCTCGCGGGGAGGCCTACGAGCAGTACTTC.